This T cell receptor beta chain was identified during a study of CD8 T cells in ankylosing spondylitis. General study points: Characteristic, it appeared, of ankylosing spondylitis blood was a TCR beta motif of roughly eight highly homologous variants.

Trimming shortened V by 4 bases and J by 4 bases, and 17 bases separated the two germline ends. Germline values: CDR1 SGHKS, CDR2 YYEKEE (reference sequence). The length of the CDR3 is 16 residues. Construction of TCR beta libraries was performed using quantitative 5'-RACE with molecular barcodes. TCRdb reanalysed the 5' RACE reads using MiXCR and keeps one entry per CDR3 protein. The profile shows some 130,000 distinct CDR3 sequences, 7.3% of them singletons. As to this clonotype: What it recognizes is unknown.

The chain uses TRBV5-5 and TRBJ2-2, with D perhaps given as TRBD1 or TRBD2 (5 bases each). This TCR was sampled from a female donor with ankylosing spondylitis or in good health (not recorded which). Sequenced input: blood, either unsorted or a sorted T cell fraction (not recorded which). CDR3 protein: CASSLGRRAGTGELFF. The CDR3 DNA is TGTGCCAGCAGCCTGGGGCGCAGGGCGGGCACCGGGGAGCTGTTTTTT.